The 30 T cell receptor beta chains in this list originate from one sample, sequenced in a study of T cell responses to AZD1222 COVID-19 vaccine. Produced via immunoSEQ multiplex PCR; TCRdb's table is partial and in-frame only. The sample has 15,000 to 20,000 clones, 65% to 80% seen once; the top ten hold about 14%. The material sequenced was peripheral blood, taken 28 days after the second AZD1222 dose. The receptors derive from an adult who received the AZD1222 COVID-19 vaccine.

V usage is TRBV21-1 and J usage is TRBJ2-7; the table's D call of TRBD1 was not tested on the DNA. TRBV21-1 is a recognized pseudogene. CDR3 length: 15 residues. The CDR3 protein is CASQKQDRVRIEQYF. The CDR3 coding sequence is TGTGCCAGCCAAAAACAAGACAGGGTCAGAATCGAGCAGTACTTC.

This clone was counted between two and nine times. The rearrangement uses TRBV23-1 and TRBJ1-1, with a weak D call TRBD1 (5 bases). TRBV23-1 is classed as an ORF, of uncertain function. Trimming took off 6 bases at V and 8 bases at J, with 22 bases between the two ends. The CDR3 consists of 15 residues. Here the CDR3 reads CASSIAQARDLEAFF. In DNA, the CDR3 is TGCGCCAGCAGCATAGCCCAAGCTAGGGACTTGGAAGCTTTCTTT.

The rearrangement links TRBV11-2 to TRBJ2-5, with a tentative D call TRBD1 (5 bases). This CDR3 contains 16 residues. Germline CDR1 SGHAT, CDR2 FQNNGV. V shed 0 bases and J shed 2 bases, with 13 bases lying between them. Here the CDR3 reads CASSLEGVGYQETQYF. Here the CDR3 DNA reads TGTGCCAGCAGCTTAGAAGGGGTAGGGTATCAAGAGACCCAGTACTTC.

The chain uses TRBV2 and TRBJ2-1; possible D gene TRBD2, 5 bases. CDR1 SNHLY and CDR2 FYNNEI come from the germline V gene. The V gene lost 8 bases and the J gene lost 6 bases, with 11 bases spanning the gap. CDR3 length: 12 amino acids. This CDR3 is CASGFTSNEQFF. Written as DNA, the CDR3 is TGTGCCAGCGGATTTACTAGCAATGAGCAGTTCTTC.

V gene TRBV3-1 (or the pseudogene TRBV3-2) combines with J gene TRBJ1-1; D call uncertain. Trimming pared 4 bases from V and 5 bases from J, leaving 11 bases between. Germline CDR1 LGHDT, CDR2 YNNKEL (reference sequence). The CDR3 length is 13 residues. Here the CDR3 DNA reads TGTGCCAGCAGCCCCCCCAGGAGGACTGAAGCTTTCTTT. Translated, it gives CASSPPRRTEAFF.

CDR3 sequence: CASSFLSGGRTDTQYF. CDR3 DNA sequence: TGTGCCAGCAGTTTCCTTAGCGGGGGGAGGACAGATACGCAGTATTTT. The chain has TRBV6-2 or TRBV6-3 and TRBJ2-3, with 10 positions matching TRBD2. Germline loops: CDR1 MNHEY, CDR2 SVGEGT. V lost 4 bases, J lost 3 bases, and 7 bases stayed unmatched. The length of the CDR3 is 16 residues.

The chain has TRBV19 and TRBJ1-5; perhaps TRBD1 as D (5 bases). The CDR3 length is 15 residues. CDR1 is LNHDA, CDR2 SQIVND, per germline (reference sequence). Trimming cost V 3 bases and J 0 bases, with 9 bases left between them. The CDR3 DNA follows: TGTGCCAGTAGTATGGGGGACTATAGCAATCAGCCCCAGCATTTT. This gives the protein CASSMGDYSNQPQHF.

This chain connects TRBV11-2 to TRBJ2-2; TRBD2 agrees at 7 bases. With 4 bases clipped from V and 1 base from J, the junction kept 3 bases outside the gene matches. This CDR3 spans 15 amino acids. In germline, CDR1 is SGHAT, CDR2 FQNNGV. The CDR3 coding sequence is TGTGCCAGCAGCTCCCTAGCGGTGAACACCGGGGAGCTGTTTTTT. Translated: CASSSLAVNTGELFF. Filled out from reference TRBV11-2 and TRBJ2-2, the complete variable domain reads EAGVAQSPRYKIIEKRQSVAFWCNPISGHATLYWYQQILGQGPKLLIQFQNNGVVDDSQLPKDRFSAERLKGVDSTLKIQPAKLEDSAVYLCASSSLAVNTGELFFGEGSRLTVL.

V gene TRBV6-4 combines with J gene TRBJ2-1; weak D call: TRBD2 (5 bases). Trimming shortened V by 0 bases and J by 6 bases, and 6 bases separated the two germline ends. The CDR3 consists of 13 residues. Germline V CDR1 and CDR2: MRHNA, SNTAGT. CDR3 coding DNA: TGTGCCAGCAGTGACTCAGCGGTCAATGAGCAGTTCTTC. Translating gives CASSDSAVNEQFF.

The chain recombines TRBV6-2 or TRBV6-3 with TRBJ2-3; TRBD1 aligns across 8 bases. The CDR3 contains 15 residues. Per germline, CDR1 MNHEY and CDR2 SVGEGT. Unmatched junction bases numbered 7, after V lost 6 bases and J lost 2 bases. The CDR3 DNA reads TGTGCCAGCAGCCCCCACAGGGGGATCACAGATACGCAGTATTTT. Protein product: CASSPHRGITDTQYF.

This sequence joins TRBV3-1 (or the pseudogene TRBV3-2) and TRBJ1-2; 7 positions agree with TRBD1. Trimming at V came to 3 bases and at J to 0 bases, leaving 4 bases not matched to a gene. In germline, CDR1 is LGHDT, CDR2 YNNKEL (reference sequence). The CDR3 is made up of 15 amino acids. The DNA for the CDR3 is TGTGCCAGCAGCCACCGACAGGGATCTAACTATGGCTACACCTTC. Translated: CASSHRQGSNYGYTF.

The genes are TRBV29-1 and TRBJ1-5; D perhaps matches TRBD1 (6 bases). This CDR3 contains 13 residues. Germline V CDR1 and CDR2: SQVTM, ANQGSEA. V was clipped by 7 bases and J by 0 bases, with 10 bases between them. The CDR3 here is CSARTASNQPQHF. CDR3 in DNA: TGCAGCGCGCGGACAGCTAGCAATCAGCCCCAGCATTTT.

This chain uses TRBV2 with TRBJ1-6; 8 nucleotides match TRBD1. CDR1 is SNHLY and CDR2 is FYNNEI in the germline V gene. V shed 4 bases and J 5 bases; nucleotides not matched to a gene: 4. The CDR3 is made up of 15 amino acids. The CDR3 DNA reads TGTGCCAGCAGTGGACAGGGGCTCAATAATTCACCCCTCCACTTT. Translating it yields CASSGQGLNNSPLHF.

The rearrangement uses TRBV28 and TRBJ1-4; D gene unclear. The CDR3 has 14 residues. V lost 5 bases, J lost 2 bases, and 9 bases lay in between. Germline V CDR1 and CDR2: MDHEN, SYDVKM. This CDR3 reads CASSKGDTNEKLFF. CDR3 bases: TGTGCCAGCAGTAAGGGCGATACTAATGAAAAACTGTTTTTT.

The J gene is TRBJ2-1, the V gene TRBV4-1; D might be TRBD2 (6 bases). This CDR3 region has 13 residues. Germline values: CDR1 MGHRA, CDR2 YSYEKL. The V end lost 4 bases, the J end lost 9 bases, and 13 bases lay between the germline ends. The CDR3 bases are TGCGCCAGCAGCCCGACTAGTTGGGGTGAGCAGTTCTTC. Translated: CASSPTSWGEQFF.

The chain joins TRBV28 to TRBJ2-5; either TRBD1 or TRBD2 may supply D (6 bases each). The CDR3 has 13 residues. Trimming removed 8 bases at V and 1 base at J, with 11 bases between. CDR1 MDHEN and CDR2 SYDVKM come from the germline V gene. CDR3 nucleotides: TGTGCCAGCCTGGAGGGGGGCCAAGAGACCCAGTACTTC. Its protein is CASLEGGQETQYF.

The chain carries TRBV19 and TRBJ1-2; D is unclear. This CDR3 has 19 residues. V was shortened by 0 bases and J by 1 base, with 21 bases between the two germline ends. Germline V gene lookup returns CDR1 LNHDA and CDR2 SQIVND (reference sequence). In DNA, the CDR3 is TGTGCCAGTAGTATAGATCGTTTCGGAGGGAGTTTATATAACTATGGCTACACCTTC. This gives the protein CASSIDRFGGSLYNYGYTF. Complete variable domain (other parts from reference TRBV19 and TRBJ1-2): DGGITQSPKYLFRKEGQNVTLSCEQNLNHDAMYWYRQDPGQGLRLIYYSQIVNDFQKGDIAEGYSVSREKKESFPLTVTSAQKNPTAFYLCASSIDRFGGSLYNYGYTFGSGTRLTVV.

V usage is TRBV27 and J usage is TRBJ2-7, with 10 bases lining up with TRBD1. This CDR3 is built from 13 residues. The germline V gene has CDR1 MNHEY and CDR2 SMNVEV (reference sequence). J gave up 4 bases and V 6 bases, and 3 bases lay outside the gene matches. The CDR3 sequence is CASSRQGAYEQYF. The CDR3 DNA follows: TGTGCCAGCAGCCGACAGGGGGCATACGAGCAGTACTTC.

V gene TRBV24-1 combines with J gene TRBJ2-2, with 9 bases lining up with TRBD1. The CDR3 covers 17 residues. Germline V gene lookup returns CDR1 KGHDR and CDR2 SFDVKD. The trim removed 3 bases at V and 2 bases at J, leaving 6 bases unmatched. The CDR3 DNA is TGTGCCACCAGTGATGTACAGGGGGCGAGAAACACCGGGGAGCTGTTTTTT. This translates into CATSDVQGARNTGELFF.

This chain connects TRBV30 to TRBJ2-7; 9 bases are a match to TRBD2. The V and J ends lost 4 bases and 5 bases, in that order; junction bases with no gene match: 9. The CDR3 length is 14 residues. The germline gives CDR1 GTSNPN, CDR2 SVGIG (reference sequence). The CDR3 DNA sequence: TGTGCCTGGAACGGCGGGGGGGCTTCTCACGAGCAGTACTTC. Translated: CAWNGGGASHEQYF.

This clone showed up just once. DNA for the CDR3: TGTGCCAGCAGCACACAGGGCGGGTACTATGGCTACACCTTC. Protein sequence: CASSTQGGYYGYTF. The chain has TRBV9 and TRBJ1-2; maybe TRBD1 (6 bases). Per germline, CDR1 SGDLS and CDR2 YYNGEE. V was shortened by 4 bases and J by 3 bases, with 13 bases between the two germline ends. The CDR3 is made up of 14 amino acids.

J is TRBJ1-1 and V is TRBV19; unclear D gene. The CDR3 extends over 14 amino acids. V was clipped by 7 bases and J by 4 bases, with 16 bases between them. Germline lookup yields CDR1 LNHDA and CDR2 SQIVND (reference sequence). Here the CDR3 reads CASNTGMAFTEAFF. CDR3 bases: TGTGCCAGTAATACCGGGATGGCTTTCACTGAAGCTTTCTTT.

The V gene is TRBV19, the J gene TRBJ2-1; perhaps TRBD1 as D (6 bases). This CDR3 contains 15 residues. V was clipped by 5 bases and J by 7 bases, with 18 bases between them. Germline CDR1 and CDR2: LNHDA and SQIVND (reference sequence). This CDR3 is CASSVPGTGTNEQFF. The CDR3 DNA follows: TGTGCCAGTAGTGTGCCGGGAACAGGGACAAATGAGCAGTTCTTC.

The chain couples TRBV5-6 to TRBJ1-1, with TRBD1 matching 8 bases. The CDR3 contains 15 residues. The germline CDR1 and CDR2 sequences are SGHDT and YYEEEE. V lost 0 bases to trimming and J lost 1 base; unmatched junction nucleotides: 2. CDR3 sequence reads: CASSLGQGANTEAFF. The CDR3 bases are TGTGCCAGCAGCTTGGGGCAGGGGGCGAACACTGAAGCTTTCTTT.

The chain links TRBV7-9 to TRBJ1-6; D is unresolved. Germline CDR1 reads SEHNR; CDR2 reads FQNEAQ (reference sequence). Trimming took off 1 base at V and 4 bases at J, with 5 bases between the two ends. CDR3 length equals 14 residues. The CDR3 protein is CASSLEQYNSPLHF. Here the CDR3 DNA reads TGTGCCAGCAGCTTAGAACAATATAATTCACCCCTCCACTTT.

The V and J genes are TRBV13 and TRBJ1-1; D is undetermined. The germline V gene encodes CDR1 PRHDT and CDR2 FYEKMQ (reference sequence). V lost 3 bases and J 3 bases, leaving 11 bases between the germline ends. The CDR3 loop spans 14 amino acids. DNA for the CDR3: TGTGCCAGCAGCTTTCGCCGGGGTGACACTGAAGCTTTCTTT. It translates to CASSFRRGDTEAFF.

The V call is TRBV27, the J call TRBJ2-7; D perhaps matches TRBD1 (5 bases). Per germline, CDR1 MNHEY and CDR2 SMNVEV (reference sequence). Trimming pared 2 bases from V and 0 bases from J, leaving 8 bases between. The CDR3 totals 14 residues. The CDR3 DNA reads TGTGCCAGCAGTTTAACACAGGACTCCTACGAGCAGTACTTC. Encoded protein: CASSLTQDSYEQYF.

This clone showed up just a few times. This chain uses TRBV7-3 with TRBJ1-1, with a tentative D call TRBD1 (6 bases). Trimming removed 1 base at V and 0 bases at J, with 15 bases between. The CDR3 loop spans 17 amino acids. The germline CDR1 and CDR2 sequences are SGHTA and FQGTGA. CDR3: CASSLMAGVIMNTEAFF. The CDR3 DNA is TGTGCCAGCAGCTTAATGGCAGGGGTCATCATGAACACTGAAGCTTTCTTT.

This chain uses TRBV5-1 with TRBJ2-7, with 7 bases that match TRBD1. Germline CDR1 reads SGHRS; CDR2 reads YFSETQ. The trim removed 4 bases at V and 5 bases at J, leaving 3 bases unmatched. This CDR3 has 12 residues. CDR3 region: CASSEGAHEQYF. The CDR3 bases are TGCGCCAGCAGCGAGGGGGCCCACGAGCAGTACTTC.

This clone was seen a handful of times. The chain is built from TRBV11-2 and TRBJ1-1; D possibly corresponds to TRBD1 (6 bases). Germline V gene lookup returns CDR1 SGHAT and CDR2 FQNNGV. The length of the CDR3 is 13 residues. The V and J ends lost 8 bases and 2 bases respectively, with 12 bases between them. CDR3 nucleotide sequence: TGTGCCAGCCATAGGGGGATTAACACTGAAGCTTTCTTT. The encoded protein is CASHRGINTEAFF.